The clone carrying this TCR beta chain appeared a single time. Its antigen remains unidentified. Sequencing was preceded by expansion of antigen-specific CD4+ T cells with viral peptide pools in the ViraFEST assay. The authors isolated CD4+ T cells after more than eight days of culture. Among the vaccine recipients, none had a prior SARS-CoV-2 infection, and nucleocapsid antibodies were negative. Supplemented with about 9.9 IU/ml IL-2 and approximately 10 ug/ml peptides, under 2.5 million PBMC per well were kept in culture. These data are taken from a study of vaccination effects on CD4 cells after COVID-19. Study-wide context: As their vaccination, participants received two doses of either BNT162b2 or mRNA-1273.

The CDR3 covers 18 residues. Germline CDR1 is SEHNR and CDR2 is FQNEAQ (reference sequence). The ends were cut back, 6 bases at V and 4 bases at J, with 22 bases in the middle. TCRdb's copy holds only in-frame clones and misses some; the assay was immunoSEQ multiplex PCR. Of about 52,000 clones in the sample, just under 80% were seen once. The genes are TRBV7-9 and TRBJ2-6; D is perhaps TRBD1 or TRBD2 (5 bases each). The sequencing used CD4+ T cells from PBMCs cultured with HCoV-OC43 spike peptides, collected before COVID-19 vaccination. The subset is: HCoV-OC43 spike overlapping peptide pool stimulation. The receptor's source is a human donor who received a COVID-19 vaccine. The CDR3 reads CASSIPPGPPQGANVLTF. The CDR3 DNA is TGTGCCAGCAGTATCCCACCGGGACCACCGCAGGGGGCCAACGTCCTGACTTTC.